What follows describes a single T cell receptor beta chain. What it binds is not known. The data originate from a study of cytomegalovirus exposure and HLA in healthy donors. The J segment lost 5 bases and the V segment lost 2 bases, leaving 7 bases of the junction unmatched. This CDR3 region has 15 residues. In germline, CDR1 is SGHTA, CDR2 FQGTGA. PCR involved 60 Vbeta and 13 Jbeta primers. Method: immunoSEQ multiplex PCR; TCRdb's copy keeps in-frame clones and lacks some. The data show 150,000 to 200,000 clones, 79% seen once. Study-wide findings and caveats: Some V segments, including TRBV6-2 and TRBV6-3, were excluded as indistinguishable. Associated with cytomegalovirus, according to the listing, were fewer than 200 TCR beta chains. Most sequenced TCRs were rare (though some public TCRs occurred in many donors).

The donors gave bone marrow, and they were healthy. The receptor's source is a male donor in good health and CMV-seropositive. This chain links TRBV7-3 with TRBJ2-5; 8 bases match TRBD2. The material sequenced was PBMCs. CDR3 DNA sequence: TGTGCCAGCAGCTTACACGGGGGGGCCGGGGAGACCCAGTACTTC. This sequence encodes CASSLHGGAGETQYF.